The 19 T cell receptor beta chains below come from one sample, sequenced in a study of identical twins. MiXCR was run by TCRdb on the 5' RACE reads, yielding one entry per CDR3 protein. Of about 690,000 distinct CDR3 sequences detected, 20% to 25% appear once; the ten largest clones hold around 4.5%. In addition, the sample was reused for a study of T cells expressing NK-cell markers.

The sample consisted of PBMCs. The receptors stem from a young woman in good health.

This clonotype was found many times. The V and J genes are TRBV4-1 and TRBJ2-1, with unresolved D. Trimming stripped 0 bases from V and 10 bases from J, with 7 bases between. CDR1 and CDR2 from the germline V gene are MGHRA and YSYEKL. CDR3 length: 12 amino acids. The CDR3 region is CASSQDWVEQFF. In nucleotides, the CDR3 is TGCGCCAGCAGCCAAGACTGGGTCGAGCAGTTCTTC.

This clonotype was recorded at least ten times. The chain has TRBV7-2 and TRBJ2-7; no definite D call. The CDR3 totals 13 residues. Germline lookup yields CDR1 SGHTA and CDR2 FQGNSA. Trimming left V 7 bases short and J 2 bases short, with 12 bases between. The CDR3 region is CASNTPPAYEQYF. CDR3 DNA: TGTGCCAGCAACACTCCCCCGGCCTACGAGCAGTACTTC.

The gene calls are TRBV5-6 and TRBJ2-3; 7 bases map to TRBD1. V trimming: 5 bases; J trimming: 6 bases; junction bases outside the gene matches: 6. The germline CDR1 and CDR2 sequences are SGHDT and YYEEEE. The CDR3 is 13 amino acids. The CDR3, as DNA: TGTGCCAGCAGTAATACAGGGGTGGATACGCAGTATTTT. Its protein product is CASSNTGVDTQYF.

This clonotype was recorded a few times. V usage is TRBV5-1 and J usage is TRBJ2-5, with D maybe TRBD2 (5 bases). In germline, CDR1 is SGHRS, CDR2 YFSETQ. The length of the CDR3 is 14 residues. Trimming shortened V by 1 base and J by 7 bases, and 14 bases separated the two germline ends. CDR3 loop: CASSLRAEGATQYF. DNA of the CDR3: TGCGCCAGCAGCTTGAGGGCCGAGGGTGCGACCCAGTACTTC. The variable domain in full, completed from reference TRBV5-1 and TRBJ2-5, reads KAGVTQTPRYLIKTRGQQVTLSCSPISGHRSVSWYQQTPGQGLQFLFEYFSETQRNKGNFPGRFSGRQFSNSRSEMNVSTLELGDSALYLCASSLRAEGATQYFGPGTRLLVL.

At least ten counts were recorded for this clonotype. The chain links TRBV20-1 to TRBJ1-5; unclear D gene. This CDR3 has 13 amino acids. Germline lookup yields CDR1 DFQATT and CDR2 SNEGSKA (reference sequence). Trimming left V 5 bases short and J 2 bases short, with 10 bases between. The CDR3 region has the DNA TGCAGTGCTGTTCGGGAGGGCAATCAGCCCCAGCATTTT. Encoded protein: CSAVREGNQPQHF.

This clonotype was observed a few times. The gene calls are TRBV7-9 and TRBJ1-2; D is unresolved. This CDR3 comprises 14 residues. Germline-derived CDR1 and CDR2 are SEHNR and FQNEAQ (reference sequence). The V and J ends lost 1 base and 4 bases respectively, with 10 bases between them. CDR3: CASSLEVDSYGYTF. Here the CDR3 DNA reads TGTGCCAGCAGCTTAGAGGTGGATAGCTATGGCTACACCTTC.

As to this clonotype: The junction departs from the called germline gene at one end, perhaps through a read error. J is TRBJ1-1 and V is TRBV7-9; unclear D gene. CDR1 is SEHNR, CDR2 FQNEAQ, per germline (reference sequence). The CDR3 runs 12 residues. CDR3 sequence (DNA): TGTTCCAGCAGCACCCTGGGAACTGAAGCTTTCTTT. It yields the protein CSSSTLGTEAFF.

This clonotype was picked up many times. J is TRBJ1-6 and V is TRBV20-1; D not certain. The V end lost 3 bases, the J end lost 8 bases, and 11 bases lay between the germline ends. The CDR3 loop spans 13 amino acids. Germline V gives CDR1 DFQATT, CDR2 SNEGSKA (reference sequence). CDR3 in amino acids: CSASQAGDSPLHF. CDR3 nucleotides: TGCAGTGCTAGTCAGGCAGGAGATTCACCCCTCCACTTT.

This chain links TRBV6-1 with TRBJ2-3; 8 positions agree with TRBD2. The germline V gene has CDR1 MNHNS and CDR2 SASEGT. This CDR3 is 15 amino acids long. Unmatched junction bases numbered 5, after V lost 6 bases and J lost 0 bases. CDR3 sequence: CASRRSGDSTDTQYF. CDR3 nucleotide sequence: TGTGCCAGCAGACGTAGCGGGGACAGCACAGATACGCAGTATTTT.

This clonotype was seen only a few times. The gene calls are TRBV7-9 and TRBJ2-1; D gene uncertain. CDR3 length equals 13 residues. The germline CDR1 and CDR2 sequences are SEHNR and FQNEAQ (reference sequence). V lost 1 base and J 9 bases, leaving 10 bases between the germline ends. CDR3 bases: TGTGCCAGCAGCTTAGGCCCAGAGGTTGAGCAGTTCTTC. Translating gives CASSLGPEVEQFF.

Many counts were recorded for this clonotype. This rearrangement joins TRBV12-3 or TRBV12-4 to TRBJ1-2; 8 nucleotides line up with TRBD1. J lost 4 bases, V lost 5 bases, and 3 bases had no gene match. The CDR3 is 13 residues long. As DNA, the CDR3 is TGTGCCAGCAGTATAGGGACAGGCTATGGCTACACCTTC. Protein: CASSIGTGYGYTF.

A note on this clonotype: One base away lies a much larger clone, so this may be a sequencing read error. The rearrangement uses TRBV12-3 or TRBV12-4 and TRBJ2-1, with D perhaps being TRBD1 or TRBD2 (5 bases each). This CDR3 contains 11 residues. V shed 6 bases and J shed 9 bases, with 9 bases lying between them. The CDR3 region is CASSPGAEQFF. CDR3 nucleotide sequence: TGTGCCAGCAGCCCCGGGGCTGAGCAGTTCTTC.

J is TRBJ2-1 and V is TRBV29-1; 9 bases map to TRBD1. The CDR3 covers 15 residues. The V and J ends lost 4 bases and 8 bases, in that order; junction bases with no gene match: 12. CDR1 and CDR2 from the germline V gene are SQVTM and ANQGSEA. The CDR3 nucleotides read TGCAGCGTTGGGGGTCGGGGACAGGGAAGCGATGAGCAGTTCTTC. It specifies CSVGGRGQGSDEQFF.

The table lists this clonotype with a count of one. The gene calls are TRBV4-3 and TRBJ2-7; 8 positions agree with TRBD2. Germline V gene sequence: CDR1 LGHNA, CDR2 YSLEER. The CDR3 loop spans 15 amino acids. Trimming took 5 bases from V and 8 from J; bases not matched to a gene: 14. CDR3 in amino acids: CASSARGSGSTKQYF. CDR3 DNA: TGCGCCAGCAGCGCCCGTGGAAGCGGGAGTACCAAGCAGTACTTC.

The rearrangement links TRBV20-1 to TRBJ2-7; D unclear. V shed 3 bases and J shed 2 bases, with 8 bases lying between them. Germline assignment: CDR1 DFQATT and CDR2 SNEGSKA (reference sequence). The CDR3 loop spans 12 amino acids. CDR3 nucleotides: TGCAGTGCTAGGGGGAACACCTACGAGCAGTACTTC. Translation gives CSARGNTYEQYF.

This clonotype came up once. J is TRBJ2-7 and V is TRBV7-8; D gene ambiguous. Germline CDR1 and CDR2: SGHVS and FQNEAQ. The CDR3 contains 15 residues. Between the trimmed V and J ends, which lost 1 base and 0 bases, there was a span of 10 bases. The CDR3 DNA reads as TGTGCCAGCAGCTTAGGTCGCCTTGACTCCTACGAGCAGTACTTC. Translating gives CASSLGRLDSYEQYF. Full variable domain (remainder filled in from reference TRBV7-8 and TRBJ2-7): GAGVSQSPRYKVAKRGQDVALRCDPISGHVSLFWYQQALGQGPEFLTYFQNEAQLDKSGLPSDRFFAERPEGSVSTLKIQRTQQEDSAVYLCASSLGRLDSYEQYFGPGTRLTVT.

The chain is built from TRBV3-1 and TRBJ1-6; tentatively, D is TRBD1 (5 bases). V shed 0 bases and J shed 7 bases, with 10 bases lying between them. The CDR3 runs 15 residues. Germline V gene lookup returns CDR1 LGHDT and CDR2 YNNKEL (reference sequence). The CDR3 sequence: CASSQEDRTNSPLHF. The CDR3 DNA is TGTGCCAGCAGCCAAGAAGACAGAACAAATTCACCCCTCCACTTT.

The rearrangement joins TRBV7-2 to TRBJ2-7; D is undetermined. This CDR3 comprises 13 residues. Germline V gene sequence: CDR1 SGHTA, CDR2 FQGNSA. V was clipped by 3 bases and J by 2 bases, with 8 bases between them. CDR3 in DNA: TGTGCCAGCAGCTTTGCTCGTACCTACGAGCAGTACTTC. This sequence encodes CASSFARTYEQYF. Full variable domain (missing parts from reference TRBV7-2 and TRBJ2-7): GAGVSQSPSNKVTEKGKDVELRCDPISGHTALYWYRQSLGQGLEFLIYFQGNSAPDKSGLPSDRFSAERTGGSVSTLTIQRTQQEDSAVYLCASSFARTYEQYFGPGTRLTVT.

This chain joins TRBV7-2 and TRBJ1-1, with unresolved D. Germline V gene lookup returns CDR1 SGHTA and CDR2 FQGNSA. This CDR3 comprises 11 residues. V was cut by 6 bases and J by 6 bases, with 8 bases left in between. The CDR3 DNA is TGTGCCAGCAGAATGGGGTCTGAAGCTTTCTTT. Encoded protein: CASRMGSEAFF.